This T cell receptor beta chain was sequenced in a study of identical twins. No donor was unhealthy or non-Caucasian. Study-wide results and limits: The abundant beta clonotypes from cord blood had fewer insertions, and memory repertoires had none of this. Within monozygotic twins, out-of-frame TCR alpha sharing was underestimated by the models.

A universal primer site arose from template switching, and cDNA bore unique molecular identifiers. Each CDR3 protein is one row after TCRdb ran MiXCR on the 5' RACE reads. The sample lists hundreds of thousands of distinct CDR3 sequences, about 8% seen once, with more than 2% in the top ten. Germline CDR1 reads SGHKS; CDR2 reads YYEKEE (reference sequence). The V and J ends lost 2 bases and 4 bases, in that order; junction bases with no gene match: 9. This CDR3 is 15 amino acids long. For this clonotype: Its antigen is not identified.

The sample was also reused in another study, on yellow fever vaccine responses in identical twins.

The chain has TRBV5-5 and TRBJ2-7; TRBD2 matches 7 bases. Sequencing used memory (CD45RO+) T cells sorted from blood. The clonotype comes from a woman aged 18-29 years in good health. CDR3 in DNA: TGTGCCAGCAGCTTTGAGTACCCCGGGGGGTACGAGCAGTACTTC. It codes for CASSFEYPGGYEQYF.